Below are 19 T cell receptor beta chains sequenced from a single sample in a study of tumor-infiltrating lymphocytes in primary liver carcinoma. cDNA specific to TCR beta was made from about 550 ng of total RNA, with a constant-region primer employed for priming. The TCR beta library was amplified through three nested multiplex PCR rounds in a modified ARM-PCR procedure. The study ran its first two PCR rounds for roughly 11 cycles each, using TRBV1-TRBV30 forward primers and a C-beta reverse primer. TCRdb processed the multiplex PCR reads anew with MiXCR; each CDR3 protein has one entry. The data hold fewer than 350,000 distinct CDR3 sequences, with 65% observed a single time. Out of unsorted whole blood came the blood RNA, and germline DNA was extracted as well. Sequencing input: peripheral blood. The receptors originated from a man aged 40-50 years with primary liver carcinoma and hepatitis B virus infection.

About this clonotype itself: A clone one base away is much larger, so this may be a read error. This sequence joins TRBV6-5 and TRBJ1-4; D is possibly TRBD1 (5 bases). The CDR3 has 14 amino acids. Germline V gene sequence: CDR1 MNHEY, CDR2 SVGAGI. V shed 8 bases and J shed 10 bases, with 20 bases lying between them. CDR3 DNA: TGTGCCAGCGGCCCCCCGGGGGAATTCGGAAAACTGTTTTTT. This sequence encodes CASGPPGEFGKLFF.

For this clonotype: The CDR3 ends on some other residue instead of the conserved phenylalanine or tryptophan, so this is likely a read error. The chain combines TRBV5-1 with TRBJ2-3, with 8 bases aligning to TRBD2. The V gene end was trimmed by 7 bases and the J gene end by 4 bases; junction bases not matched to a gene: 8. In germline, CDR1 is SGHRS, CDR2 YFSETQ. The CDR3 covers 14 residues. In DNA, the CDR3 is TGCGCCAGCGGCCAAACGGGAGGGCCAGATACGCAGTATTTA. Residues: CASGQTGGPDTQYL.

Only one count was recorded for this clonotype. V is TRBV4-1 and J is TRBJ2-3, with a possible D match to TRBD1 (6 bases). The J call is doubtful: the DNA matches TRBJ1-5 better. This CDR3 is 14 amino acids long. CDR1 is MGHRA, CDR2 YSYEKL, per germline. Here the CDR3 DNA reads TGCGCCAGCAGCCGTGAGGGACACACAGATACGCAGCATTTT. Translating it yields CASSREGHTDTQHF.

This clonotype was found a few times. The gene calls are TRBV5-1 and TRBJ2-1; 7 nucleotides agree with TRBD2. The germline CDR1 and CDR2 sequences are SGHRS and YFSETQ. This CDR3 comprises 16 residues. Trimming removed 7 bases from V and 0 bases from J; junction bases left unmatched: 10. The CDR3 bases are TGCGCCAGCGGGTCGACCGGGACTACCTCCTACAATGAGCAGTTCTTC. Its protein product is CASGSTGTTSYNEQFF.

The J gene is TRBJ1-4, the V gene TRBV30; D not certain. The V gene lost 6 bases and the J gene lost 7 bases, with 9 bases spanning the gap. Looked up from germline, CDR1 is GTSNPN and CDR2 is SVGIG (reference sequence). This CDR3 has 11 residues. This chain's CDR3 is CACKAGEKLFF. The DNA for the CDR3 is TGTGCCTGTAAGGCGGGTGAAAAACTGTTTTTT.

V gene TRBV5-1 combines with J gene TRBJ1-5; maybe TRBD1 (5 bases). There are 14 residues in the CDR3. Germline CDR1 reads SGHRS; CDR2 reads YFSETQ. V was clipped by 0 bases and J by 7 bases, with 11 bases between them. CDR3 nucleotide sequence: TGCGCCAGCAGCTTGGGAGGGGAGGAACAGCCCCAGCATTTT. This sequence encodes CASSLGGEEQPQHF.

Remarks on this clonotype: This sequence may be a read error, since a much larger clone differs from it by one base. J is TRBJ2-7 and V is TRBV14; 8 bases fit TRBD1. V was clipped by 9 bases and J by 4 bases; unmatched bases: 11. The germline V gene has CDR1 SGHDN and CDR2 FVKESK. The CDR3 is made up of 14 amino acids. The CDR3 sequence is CARNPQGVNYEQYF. For the CDR3, the DNA is TGTGCCAGAAATCCACAGGGGGTTAATTACGAGCAGTACTTC.

With regard to this clonotype: A clone one base away is much larger, so this may be a read error. This chain uses TRBV29-1 with TRBJ1-2; possible D gene TRBD1, 6 bases. CDR3 length: 14 amino acids. Germline values: CDR1 SQVTM, CDR2 ANQGSEA. In DNA form, the CDR3 reads TGCAGCGCTGAGCCCGGGGGCGCAGAGTATGGCTACAGCTTC. It is translated as CSAEPGGAEYGYSF.

As for this clonotype: This could be a read error, since a much larger clone is one nucleotide away. The V call is TRBV6-6, the J call TRBJ2-7; D is undetermined. The CDR3 has 12 amino acids. Germline V gene lookup returns CDR1 MNHNY and CDR2 SVGAGI (reference sequence). Trimming stripped 6 bases from V and 5 bases from J, with 11 bases between. The CDR3 DNA sequence: TGTGCCAGCAGCGCGCCAAAGAACGAGCAGTACTTC. Protein: CASSAPKNEQYF.

The table lists this clonotype with a few counts. The chain couples TRBV12-3 or TRBV12-4 to TRBJ2-5; a possible D gene is TRBD2 (5 bases). The CDR3 totals 11 residues. V dropped 5 bases and J dropped 6 bases, with 7 bases sitting between them. The CDR3 sequence: CASSRGKTQYF. The CDR3 coding sequence is TGTGCCAGCAGTCGGGGAAAGACCCAGTACTTC.

Turning to this clonotype: A much larger clone differs by one base, so this may be a read error. This rearrangement joins TRBV6-6 to TRBJ1-2; tentatively, D is TRBD1 (5 bases). Trimming pared 1 base from V and 3 bases from J, leaving 12 bases between. Per the germline V gene, CDR1 is MNHNY and CDR2 is SVGAGI (reference sequence). The CDR3 length is 15 residues. The CDR3: CASSYFTGGYYGYTF. CDR3 in DNA: TGTGCCAGCAGTTACTTCACAGGCGGGTACTATGGCTACACCTTC.

This clonotype was seen a single time. A much larger clone lies one base from this, so it may be a read error. In DNA, the CDR3 is TGTGCCAGCAGCCCCGACAGGGATGCTCAGCCCCGGCATTTT. Protein product: CASSPDRDAQPRHF. This chain connects TRBV7-8 to TRBJ1-5, with 7 bases identical to TRBD1. The CDR3 sequence is 14 residues long. Germline CDR1 and CDR2: SGHVS and FQNEAQ.

A word on this clonotype: The CDR3 carries no conserved terminal phenylalanine or tryptophan, so it likely arises from a read error. The chain recombines TRBV11-3 with TRBJ2-3, with 9 nucleotides matching TRBD2. Losses at the gene ends were 6 bases for V and 0 bases for J; bases not matched to a gene: 4. Germline V gene data show CDR1 as SGHNT and CDR2 as YENEEA. This CDR3 is 15 amino acids long. CDR3 in DNA: TGTGCCAGCAGTTCTAGCGGGGCGAGCACAGATACGCAGTATTTA. Translation gives CASSSSGASTDTQYL.

Comment on this clonotype: A clone one base away is much larger, so this may be a read error. The chain links TRBV6-1 to TRBJ2-5, with a tentative D call TRBD2 (5 bases). The germline CDR1 and CDR2 sequences are MNHNS and SASEGT. The CDR3 totals 11 residues. The CDR3 sequence: CASKKGETQHF. The CDR3 nucleotides read TGTGCCAGCAAGAAGGGAGAGACCCAGCACTTC.

On this clonotype: Because the CDR3 is missing its conserved closing phenylalanine or tryptophan, this is likely a read error. The chain carries TRBV5-1 and TRBJ1-1; the D gene is possibly TRBD1 (5 bases). This CDR3 spans 14 amino acids. Per germline, CDR1 SGHRS and CDR2 YFSETQ. V lost 0 bases and J lost 3, with 9 bases in between. DNA for the CDR3: TGCGCCAGCAGCTTGGGACAGCTGGACACTGAAGCTTTCTTA. Residues: CASSLGQLDTEAFL.

This clonotype came up many times. The chain combines TRBV11-2 with TRBJ2-5, with 8 bases that match TRBD2. Trimming at V came to 6 bases and at J to 2 bases, leaving 2 bases not matched to a gene. CDR3 size: 13 residues. Germline V gene data show CDR1 as SGHAT and CDR2 as FQNNGV. This CDR3 is CASSTSGQETQYF. For the CDR3, the DNA is TGTGCCAGCAGTACTAGCGGTCAAGAGACCCAGTACTTC.

The chain couples TRBV7-9 to TRBJ1-1; unclear D gene. The germline V and J ends were trimmed by 2 bases and 12 bases, with 13 bases remaining between them. Per germline, CDR1 SEHNR and CDR2 FQNEAQ (reference sequence). This CDR3 has 12 amino acids. The CDR3 nucleotides are TGTGCCAGCAGCTTACAAGGTCTAGAAACTTTCTTT. Translated, it gives CASSLQGLETFF.

This clonotype has ten or more counts. V and J are TRBV6-2 or TRBV6-3 and TRBJ1-5; possibly TRBD1 for D (6 bases). Germline loops: CDR1 MNHEY, CDR2 SVGEGT. V gave up 4 bases and J gave up 4 bases, with 11 bases separating them. The CDR3 spans 14 residues. This chain's CDR3 is CASSFPQGNQPQHF. The CDR3 coding sequence is TGTGCCAGCAGTTTTCCTCAGGGGAATCAGCCCCAGCATTTT.

This chain links TRBV12-3 or TRBV12-4 with TRBJ2-6; D is ambiguous. Trimming removed 7 bases from V and 8 bases from J, with 12 bases in between. CDR3 length: 13 residues. This CDR3 reads CASTISGSNVLTF. DNA for the CDR3: TGTGCCAGCACCATCTCCGGGTCCAACGTCCTGACTTTC.